This paragraph covers one TCR beta chain sequence. In its sample, this clonotype was seen many times. The antigen it recognizes is unknown. Per-base quality was not reported, and no clone a single base away is much larger than it. The TCR beta CDR3 regions were amplified from RNA transcripts. The first round of RT-PCR for the TCR CDR3 was performed with the HTBI primer set and the Qiagen OneStep RT-PCR kit. Libraries were constructed in a second round of multiplex PCR, after which size selection and purification were carried out. Libraries were sequenced paired-end with 100 bp reads on an Illumina HiSeq2000. In the paper's pipeline: SOAPnuke was used to process the raw data, throwing out any read that contained adapters or uncalled bases, had a mean Phred below 15, or lacked an exact constant-primer or identifier match. COPE v1.2.5 was used to merge high-quality paired reads, and clonotypes were defined as unique nucleotide sequences. MiTCR v1.1 was used to align clonotypes to the IMGT TRBV, TRBD and TRBJ reference segments. The analysis included only V-J combinations with a frequency above 0.0001, which together covered approximately 99% of the repertoires. The TCS score was defined as the ratio of F50 (clonal expansion) to E x V (chaos), calculated using BLOSUM62-based TCRdist between CDR3 peptides within each V-J. Welch's t-statistics and random forest reduced 500 to 550 V-J features to 10 to 15, which were used in a naive Bayes classifier (R e1071). TCRdb trimmed the raw reads at Q25, called clones with MiXCR and kept productive beta chains. Rows with a matching CDR3 protein are joined into one entry that keeps the most common DNA and genes. The authors' filters were not applied to this entry. The sample table holds around 340,000 distinct CDR3 sequences, of which about 15% were seen once. The ten biggest clones cover roughly 33% of the sample.

The germline V gene supplies CDR1 SQVTM and CDR2 ANQGSEA. From cysteine to phenylalanine, the CDR3 is 15 amino acids long. Of the read, only the CDR3 DNA is kept; its 45 bases are in frame from base 1. Trimming at the junction amounts to 8 bases on V and 5 bases on J, and the germline ends lie 22 bases apart. These data come from a study of T cells in Graves' hyperthyroidism and ophthalmopathy (dated by TCRdb to between 2018 and 2021). Background for the entire study: Peripheral blood was sampled at the time of initial diagnosis, prior to any treatment. To identify distinguishing TCR V-J signatures, a discovery cohort of 90 to 100 patients was used, comprising under 45 with Graves' ophthalmopathy and under 60 with stable Graves' hyperthyroidism. An independent validation cohort of fewer than 20 hyperthyroidism patients and over 15 patients who later progressed to ophthalmopathy tested prospective prediction of ophthalmopathy. The 100 or so discovery patients were randomly split 7:3 into training and test sets. In addition, the study compared T-cell repertoires in thyroid tissue and in blood from a handful of Graves' hyperthyroidism patients. Following sampling, methimazole starting at 30 mg daily was given to hyperthyroidism patients, and high-dose intravenous methylprednisolone was given to ophthalmopathy patients. The paper describes TCR Vbeta CDR3 sequencing of 135 peripheral blood samples, made up of roughly 45 ophthalmopathy patients, 70 to 75 hyperthyroidism patients and 17 progressor patients. Study-wide findings and limitations: Blood samples also contained most of the expanded thyroid clonotypes (frequency above 0.001), which suggests that blood repertoires may reflect thyroid immune responses. In validation, the model predicted progression to ophthalmopathy a median of approximately 6.6 months before onset, with about 70% sensitivity and 72.22% specificity. No statistical method was used to fix the sample size in advance, and group allocation was not hidden from the investigators. In cross-validation, a model built on a 13 V-J signature told ophthalmopathy apart from stable hyperthyroidism with 85% to 90% sensitivity and about 81% specificity, and in testing the same model reached 80%/75%.

A patient counted as having stable Graves' hyperthyroidism if no progression to ophthalmopathy occurred over 18 months of follow-up. The hyperthyroidism patients were between 18 and 65 years old and newly diagnosed, with a disease duration of less than 2 months. The study excluded patients with uncontrolled infections, other autoimmune diseases, pregnancy or lactation. Clinical symptoms, serum thyroxine and TRAb, thyroid ultrasound, and orbital computed tomography formed the basis for the diagnoses. PBMCs were separated from approximately 10 ml of fresh peripheral blood using Ficoll-Paque density gradient centrifugation. Total RNA was extracted using Trizol reagent, and RNA quality was assessed on an Agilent 2100 Bioanalyzer.

The chain uses TRBV29-1 and TRBJ2-1; perhaps TRBD2 is the D gene, with 6 bases matching. The material sequenced was blood. This clonotype was sampled from a man between 25 and 39 years old with Graves' hyperthyroidism. The CDR3 reads CSTPGWASDNNEQFF. The DNA reads TGCAGCACCCCCGGTTGGGCTAGCGACAACAATGAGCAGTTCTTC.